This T cell receptor beta chain was retrieved from a study of PD-1 blockade in classical Hodgkin lymphoma. TCRdb keeps only in-frame clones here, not all; method: immunoSEQ multiplex PCR. The repertoire holds tens of thousands of clones, with about four fifths as singletons. Each of the patients experienced relapse following autologous stem cell transplantation, and their brentuximab vedotin exposure differed. Starting with thawed PBMCs, CD4+ T cells were purified by magnetic negative selection. This clone was seen more than once but under ten times. Its antigen is unidentified. CDR3 size: 13 residues. In germline, CDR1 is ENHRY, CDR2 SYGVKD. Trimming left V 3 bases short and J 1 base short, with 6 bases between. Study results and limitations: Partial responders and progressors had significantly lower baseline TCR diversity. At C4D1, TCR diversity had climbed significantly for CD4+ cells, though not for CD8+ cells. There remain no defined causes for the repertoire differences, which possibly reflect disease activity or prior therapy.

The sequence was obtained from a human donor with classical Hodgkin lymphoma. This chain joins TRBV10-3 and TRBJ1-1; D not certain. Sequences were derived from CD4+ T cells from blood, sampled at baseline. The DNA of the CDR3 is TGTGCCATCAGTGAATGGGAGAACACTGAAGCTTTCTTT. Its translation is CAISEWENTEAFF.